This T cell receptor beta chain originates from a study of somatic mutations in cytotoxic T cells in rheumatoid arthritis. Whole-study results and caveats: Some patients, about an eighth of the 65, had a largest CD8+ clone that exceeded 20% of CD8+ cells.

This table comes from immunoSEQ multiplex PCR, and its TCRdb copy is limited to in-frame clones, with some not included. The table shows approximately 7,400 clones, with 87% occurring only once. Concerning this clone itself: Antigen: not known.

CDR1 LNHNV and CDR2 YYDKDF come from the germline V gene (reference sequence). The CDR3 is 17 amino acids. With 0 bases removed from V and 2 bases from J, the gap between germline ends came to 16 bases. Flow cytometry served to check the purity of CD4+ and CD8+ cells, which were isolated by positive magnetic bead selection. The V and J genes are TRBV15 and TRBJ1-2; D possibly corresponds to TRBD1 (6 bases). This TCR derives from a man in his forties or fifties with rheumatoid arthritis. Sequencing was carried out using CD8+ T cells sorted from blood. This CDR3 reads CATSRDSGTLMNYGYTF. In DNA form, the CDR3 reads TGTGCCACCAGCAGAGATTCTGGGACACTTATGAACTATGGCTACACCTTC.